The source of this T cell receptor beta chain is a study of T cells in Graves' hyperthyroidism and ophthalmopathy. This clonotype was seen repeatedly, ten times or more. Amplified TCR beta CDR3 regions derived from RNA transcripts. A set of HTBI primers served as the primers for a first-round RT-PCR of the TCR CDR3. One entry per CDR3 protein, called by TCRdb with MiXCR from the multiplex PCR reads. The sample shows almost 600,000 distinct CDR3 sequences, 14% of them seen only once. V was pared by 0 bases and J by 2 bases, with 16 bases between. Germline V CDR1 and CDR2: DFQATT, SNEGSKA (reference sequence). The CDR3 is 16 amino acids.

This chain connects TRBV20-1 to TRBJ2-5, with D uncertain. What was sequenced was blood. The receptor was isolated from a woman aged 25 to 39 with Graves' hyperthyroidism that later progressed to Graves' ophthalmopathy. This CDR3 is CSARDPRTAYQETQYF. In nucleotides, the CDR3 is TGCAGTGCTAGAGATCCGCGAACGGCCTATCAAGAGACCCAGTACTTC.